This T cell receptor beta chain was sequenced in a study of control samples from healthy donors and cancer patients (TCRdb year 2020). On this clone itself: Its binding antigen is unknown. Base qualities are missing; no much larger clone stands one base away.

Libraries were made using the immunoSEQ multiplex PCR assay. Sourced from immuneACCESS, this table was stored by TCRdb with only in-frame sequences that have V and J called. A share of the clones is absent; for the studies checked, an unresolved V gene accounts for under half, and the remainder has no known explanation. The sample profile shows approximately 17,000 clones; less than 90% of them were found once. Approximately 30% of the sample belongs to the ten largest clones. This TCR was recovered from a man in his 60s with head and neck cancer. Sequencing was performed on PBMCs.

The nucleotide sequence is given as TGTGCCAGCAGTTACTTGGGGCAGGGGGCCTATGGCTACACCTTC. Translated, it gives CASSYLGQGAYGYTF. The V and J genes are TRBV6-2 or TRBV6-3 and TRBJ1-2; 8 nucleotides in the junction match TRBD1. CDR1 and CDR2 were assigned from the germline V gene as MNHEY and SVGEGT. Reading from cysteine to phenylalanine, the CDR3 counts 15 amino acids. Only the CDR3 part of the read is kept: 45 bases, read in frame from the first base. Unmatched junction bases come to 5, with V trimmed by 1 base and J by 4 bases.